Each of the 9 T cell receptor beta chains below was sequenced from the same sample in a study of T cell repertoires in cytomegalovirus infection. These receptors' antigens are unknown. TCRdb reprocessed the reads via MiXCR and lists one record per CDR3 protein. Here the sample spans fewer than 900,000 distinct CDR3 sequences, approximately 32% being singletons. Material: cultured CD8+ T cells from PBMCs, obtained from culture after CMV antigen stimulation. All receptors come from a human donor in good health (CMV status not recorded). Some clones in this sample may be carry-over from other donors' samples.

The sample holds a few counts of this clonotype. The chain combines TRBV7-8 with TRBJ2-7, with D unclear. This CDR3 region has 14 residues. Germline-derived CDR1 and CDR2 are SGHVS and FQNEAQ. V was shortened by 2 bases and J by 0 bases, with 8 bases between the two germline ends. CDR3 bases: TGTGCCAGCAGCTTATCGACCAGCTCCTACGAGCAGTACGTC. This codes for CASSLSTSSYEQYV.

This clonotype was recorded many times. This chain connects TRBV20-1 to TRBJ1-2; 8 bases align to TRBD1. Germline assignment: CDR1 DFQATT and CDR2 SNEGSKA (reference sequence). V gave up 0 bases and J gave up 6 bases; unmatched junction bases: 6. The CDR3 length is 14 residues. CDR3 sequence reads: CSARDSETGDGYTF. Written as DNA, the CDR3 is TGCAGTGCTAGAGATAGCGAGACAGGGGATGGCTACACCTTC.

There are a few counts of this clonotype. V usage is TRBV14 and J usage is TRBJ2-2; D possibly corresponds to TRBD2 (5 bases). CDR3 length: 17 residues. Trimming removed 4 bases from V and 0 bases from J, with 15 bases in between. From germline, CDR1 is SGHDN and CDR2 FVKESK. This chain's CDR3 is CASSLGMAVANTGELFF. The CDR3 DNA is TGTGCCAGCAGCCTCGGGATGGCGGTAGCGAACACCGGGGAGCTGTTTTTT.

The chain combines TRBV19 with TRBJ2-2; D not certain. Germline CDR1 and CDR2: LNHDA and SQIVND (reference sequence). Trimming removed 7 bases at V and 1 base at J, with 19 bases between. The CDR3 length is 17 residues. The CDR3 DNA reads TGTGCCAGTACCCCCCATGGTGTTGCAGAGAACACCGGGGAGCTGTTTTTT. Protein product: CASTPHGVAENTGELFF.

This clonotype has a count of ten or more. This chain connects TRBV7-2 to TRBJ2-5, with a possible D match to TRBD1 (6 bases). Germline values: CDR1 SGHTA, CDR2 FQGNSA. This CDR3 comprises 15 residues. The V and J ends lost 1 base and 4 bases respectively, with 13 bases between them. The CDR3 sequence: CASSLVLGGRETQYF. CDR3 bases: TGTGCCAGCAGCTTAGTGTTAGGGGGAAGAGAGACCCAGTACTTC.

This rearrangement joins TRBV7-9 to TRBJ1-1, with D possibly matching TRBD1 (5 bases). CDR1 and CDR2 from the germline V gene are SEHNR and FQNEAQ (reference sequence). V was clipped by 5 bases and J by 11 bases, with 15 bases between them. CDR3 size: 12 residues. The CDR3 sequence is CASSQQGVGAFF. CDR3 nucleotide sequence: TGTGCCAGCAGCCAACAAGGGGTAGGGGCTTTCTTT.

At least ten counts were recorded for this clonotype. The chain combines TRBV7-6 with TRBJ2-5; D unresolved. The CDR3 is 13 amino acids. The V gene lost 3 bases and the J gene lost 2 bases, with 7 bases spanning the gap. Per germline, CDR1 SGHVS and CDR2 FNYEAQ. The CDR3 protein is CASSFWDQETQYF. CDR3 nucleotide sequence: TGTGCCAGCAGCTTCTGGGATCAAGAGACCCAGTACTTC.

The CDR3: CSAQEEEIVGYEQYF. The CDR3 region has the DNA TGCAGTGCCCAGGAGGAGGAGATAGTAGGGTACGAGCAGTACTTC. The chain uses TRBV20-1 and TRBJ2-7; possible D gene TRBD2, 5 bases. The V gene lost 6 bases and the J gene lost 4 bases, with 22 bases spanning the gap. CDR1 is DFQATT, CDR2 SNEGSKA, per germline (reference sequence). The CDR3 extends over 15 amino acids.

The J gene is TRBJ1-5, the V gene TRBV15, with D perhaps TRBD1 (6 bases). Trimming removed 5 bases at V and 0 bases at J, with 20 bases between. CDR1 is LNHNV and CDR2 is YYDKDF in the germline V gene (reference sequence). This CDR3 spans 18 amino acids. The chain's CDR3 is CATSVGAGVEDSNQPQHF. CDR3 DNA: TGTGCCACCAGCGTTGGAGCAGGGGTCGAAGATAGCAATCAGCCCCAGCATTTT.